The entry below describes one T cell receptor beta chain. What it recognizes is unknown. Sample time point: week 23, last vaccination. The vaccine gave 300 ug of a 20-mer mutant IDH1 peptide subcutaneously per dose. The germline V and J ends were trimmed by 7 bases and 0 bases, with 16 bases remaining between them. CDR3 length: 15 amino acids. Germline V lookup: CDR1 LNHDA, CDR2 SQIVND (reference sequence). This specimen comes from a study of a mutant IDH1 vaccine in newly diagnosed glioma. The overall study: The initiation of vaccination occurred 4-6 weeks after radiotherapy alone, or with temozolomide cycles.

Using immunoSEQ multiplex PCR, the repertoire was profiled, and TCRdb retains in-frame clones only, with some absent. The table includes over 35,000 clones, about four fifths detected once. This chain joins TRBV19 and TRBJ2-7; the D call may be TRBD1 or TRBD2 (5 bases each). The TCR comes from a woman aged 18 to 35 with glioma. Some clones in this sample may be carry-over from other donors' samples. Sequencing was performed on PBMCs, taken from a glioma patient whose treatment included an IDH1 peptide vaccine. This CDR3 reads CASKSRDHISYEQYF. CDR3 nucleotides: TGTGCCAGTAAGAGCCGGGACCACATCTCCTACGAGCAGTACTTC. The full variable domain, completed using reference TRBV19 and TRBJ2-7, is DGGITQSPKYLFRKEGQNVTLSCEQNLNHDAMYWYRQDPGQGLRLIYYSQIVNDFQKGDIAEGYSVSREKKESFPLTVTSAQKNPTAFYLCASKSRDHISYEQYFGPGTRLTVT.